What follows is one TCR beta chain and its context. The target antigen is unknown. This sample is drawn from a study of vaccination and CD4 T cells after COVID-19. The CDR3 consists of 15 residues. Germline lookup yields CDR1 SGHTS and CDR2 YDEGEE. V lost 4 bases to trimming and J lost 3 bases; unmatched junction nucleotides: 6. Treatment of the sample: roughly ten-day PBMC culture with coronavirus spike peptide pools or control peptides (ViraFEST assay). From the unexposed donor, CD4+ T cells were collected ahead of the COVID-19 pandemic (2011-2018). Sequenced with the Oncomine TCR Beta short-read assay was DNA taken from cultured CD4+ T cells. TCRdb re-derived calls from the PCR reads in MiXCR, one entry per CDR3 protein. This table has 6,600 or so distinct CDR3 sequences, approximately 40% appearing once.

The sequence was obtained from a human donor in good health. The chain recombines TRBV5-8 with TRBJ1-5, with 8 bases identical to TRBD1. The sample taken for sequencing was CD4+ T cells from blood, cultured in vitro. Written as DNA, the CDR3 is TGTGCCAGCAGCGGACAGGGAATCCCCAATCAGCCCCAGCATTTT. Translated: CASSGQGIPNQPQHF.